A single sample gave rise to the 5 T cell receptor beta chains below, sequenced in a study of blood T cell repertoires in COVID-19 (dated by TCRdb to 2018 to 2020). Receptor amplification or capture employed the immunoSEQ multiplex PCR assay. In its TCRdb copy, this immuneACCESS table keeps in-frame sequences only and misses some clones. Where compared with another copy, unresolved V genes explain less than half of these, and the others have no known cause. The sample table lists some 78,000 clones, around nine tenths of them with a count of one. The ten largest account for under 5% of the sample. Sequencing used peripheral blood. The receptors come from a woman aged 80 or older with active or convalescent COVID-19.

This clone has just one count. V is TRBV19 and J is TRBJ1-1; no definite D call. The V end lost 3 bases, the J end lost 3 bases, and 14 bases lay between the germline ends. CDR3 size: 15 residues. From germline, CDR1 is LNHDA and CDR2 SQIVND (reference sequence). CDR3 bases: TGTGCCAGTAGTATCTCCGGGAACTTCCACACTGAAGCTTTCTTT. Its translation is CASSISGNFHTEAFF.

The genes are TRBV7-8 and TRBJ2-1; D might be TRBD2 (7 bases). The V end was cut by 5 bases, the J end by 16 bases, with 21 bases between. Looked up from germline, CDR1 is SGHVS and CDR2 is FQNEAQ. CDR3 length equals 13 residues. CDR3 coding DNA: TGTGCCAGCAGCGCCCGAGAGGGGGGGCGAGGATTCTTC. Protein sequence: CASSAREGGRGFF.

The CDR3 coding sequence is TGTGCCAGCAGCCGCGACAGGGGCTCCTACGAGCAGTACTTC. Amino acid sequence: CASSRDRGSYEQYF. V usage is TRBV5-6 and J usage is TRBJ2-7; 8 bases fit TRBD1. CDR1 and CDR2 from the germline V gene are SGHDT and YYEEEE. The CDR3 sequence is 14 residues long. V lost 4 bases and J lost 0; bases outside the gene matches: 3.

The CDR3 DNA is TGTGCCAGCTCACCGATGACAGGGAACACTGAAGCTTTCTTT. Translation: CASSPMTGNTEAFF. The V call is TRBV18, the J call TRBJ1-1, with D perhaps TRBD1 (6 bases). The germline V and J ends were trimmed by 3 bases and 1 base, with 9 bases remaining between them. The CDR3 is made up of 14 amino acids. CDR1 KGHSH and CDR2 LQKENI come from the germline V gene.

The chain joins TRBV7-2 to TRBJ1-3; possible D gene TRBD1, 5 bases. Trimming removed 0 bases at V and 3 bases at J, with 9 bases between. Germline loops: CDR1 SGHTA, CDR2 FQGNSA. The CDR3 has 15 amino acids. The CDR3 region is CASSLAWGLGNTIYF. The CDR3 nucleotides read TGTGCCAGCAGCTTAGCCTGGGGACTTGGAAACACCATATATTTT.